This is a list of T cell receptor beta chains from one sample in a study of blood T cell repertoires in COVID-19. Method: immunoSEQ multiplex PCR; TCRdb's copy keeps in-frame clones and lacks some. Of around 100,000 clones in the sample, about 85% were seen once. The sequenced sample consisted of peripheral blood. The receptors shown here come from an older woman with active or convalescent COVID-19. Each CDR3 is given with its conserved first and last residue. The order of the fields is D gene, V gene, CDR3 length, J gene, clone size, CDR3 DNA, CDR3 protein. D genes are given only for firm matches. A clone size is listed for some rows: how often the clone was seen (once, few, many), or a class if it is expanded.

d_call: TRBD1
v_call: TRBV6-5
cdr3_length: 14
j_call: TRBJ1-3
clone_size: .
cdr3_nt: TGTGCCAGCAGCAGTTGGGACAGGAGGGACACCATATATTTT
cdr3_aa: CASSSWDRRDTIYF

d_call: .
v_call: TRBV9
cdr3_length: 13
j_call: TRBJ1-6
clone_size: .
cdr3_nt: TGTGCCAGCAGCGTCGAGGGTAATTCACCCCTCCACTTT
cdr3_aa: CASSVEGNSPLHF

d_call: TRBD1
v_call: TRBV2
cdr3_length: 15
j_call: TRBJ1-6
clone_size: .
cdr3_nt: TGTGCCAGCAGTGAAGGGACAGGGACTAATTCACCCCTCCACTTT
cdr3_aa: CASSEGTGTNSPLHF

d_call: TRBD2
v_call: TRBV6-5
cdr3_length: 15
j_call: TRBJ2-3
clone_size: .
cdr3_nt: TGTGCCAGCAGTCGAAAAATAGCGGGAGGAGATACGCAGTATTTT
cdr3_aa: CASSRKIAGGDTQYF

d_call: .
v_call: TRBV2
cdr3_length: 12
j_call: TRBJ2-2
clone_size: .
cdr3_nt: TGTGCCAGCTCGGGGAACACCGGGGAGCTGTTTTTT
cdr3_aa: CASSGNTGELFF

d_call: .
v_call: TRBV19
cdr3_length: 16
j_call: TRBJ2-1
clone_size: .
cdr3_nt: TGTGCCAGTAGTATCTCTAGGGGGGGCCTTAGGAATGAGCAGTTCTTC
cdr3_aa: CASSISRGGLRNEQFF

d_call: .
v_call: TRBV4-1
cdr3_length: 16
j_call: TRBJ1-2
clone_size: .
cdr3_nt: TGCGCCAGCAGCCAGCCGACTACATTCGCGGGAGGTGGCTACACCTTC
cdr3_aa: CASSQPTTFAGGGYTF

d_call: TRBD1
v_call: TRBV18
cdr3_length: 15
j_call: TRBJ1-1
clone_size: .
cdr3_nt: TGTGCCAGCTCACCCGGACAGGGGGCGGGCACTGAAGCTTTCTTT
cdr3_aa: CASSPGQGAGTEAFF

d_call: .
v_call: TRBV18
cdr3_length: 13
j_call: TRBJ2-1
clone_size: .
cdr3_nt: TGTGCCAGCTCACCTGACAAGTACAATGAGCAGTTCTTC
cdr3_aa: CASSPDKYNEQFF

d_call: .
v_call: TRBV5-5
cdr3_length: 13
j_call: TRBJ1-1
clone_size: .
cdr3_nt: TGTGCCAGCAGCTCGAAGGGAGGGACTGAAGCTTTCTTT
cdr3_aa: CASSSKGGTEAFF

d_call: TRBD1
v_call: TRBV30
cdr3_length: 16
j_call: TRBJ1-2
clone_size: .
cdr3_nt: TGTGCCTGGAGTGTCAGAGGAACATCAGGGGGGATCGGCTACACCTTC
cdr3_aa: CAWSVRGTSGGIGYTF

d_call: .
v_call: TRBV12-3/TRBV12-4
cdr3_length: 13
j_call: TRBJ1-2
clone_size: .
cdr3_nt: TGTGCCAGCAGTTTTCAGGGGCCTTATGGCTACACCTTC
cdr3_aa: CASSFQGPYGYTF

d_call: TRBD1
v_call: TRBV4-1
cdr3_length: 13
j_call: TRBJ1-2
clone_size: .
cdr3_nt: TGCGCCAGCAGCCAGCCAGGGGGAAGTGGCTACACCTTC
cdr3_aa: CASSQPGGSGYTF

d_call: TRBD1
v_call: TRBV24-1
cdr3_length: 16
j_call: TRBJ2-7
clone_size: .
cdr3_nt: TGTGCCACCAGTGGCGTCCCCGGGACAGGGGACTACGAGCAGTACTTC
cdr3_aa: CATSGVPGTGDYEQYF

d_call: TRBD2
v_call: TRBV19
cdr3_length: 15
j_call: TRBJ2-4
clone_size: .
cdr3_nt: TGTGCCAGTAAGCTAGCGGGAGGTCCCCAAAACATTCAGTACTTC
cdr3_aa: CASKLAGGPQNIQYF

d_call: TRBD1
v_call: TRBV7-8
cdr3_length: 15
j_call: TRBJ1-1
clone_size: .
cdr3_nt: TGTGCCAGCAGCTCCTACGGGGACAGCAGCACTGAAGCTTTCTTT
cdr3_aa: CASSSYGDSSTEAFF

d_call: .
v_call: TRBV6-5
cdr3_length: 13
j_call: TRBJ1-2
clone_size: .
cdr3_nt: TGTGCCAGCAGGGACAGTTCGAACTATGGCTACACCTTC
cdr3_aa: CASRDSSNYGYTF

d_call: .
v_call: TRBV7-2
cdr3_length: 14
j_call: TRBJ2-7
clone_size: .
cdr3_nt: TGTGCCAGCACACCCTTTAGCGGCCCCTACGAGCAGTACTTC
cdr3_aa: CASTPFSGPYEQYF

d_call: TRBD1
v_call: TRBV28
cdr3_length: 16
j_call: TRBJ1-2
clone_size: .
cdr3_nt: TGTGCCAGCAGAGCACCGGGACAGGGTTTGAGTAATGGCTACACCTTC
cdr3_aa: CASRAPGQGLSNGYTF

d_call: .
v_call: TRBV6-2/TRBV6-3
cdr3_length: 14
j_call: TRBJ1-1
clone_size: .
cdr3_nt: TGTGCCAGCAGCGTACAGGCTTGGGACACTGAAGCTTTCTTT
cdr3_aa: CASSVQAWDTEAFF

d_call: .
v_call: TRBV9
cdr3_length: 16
j_call: TRBJ2-3
clone_size: .
cdr3_nt: TGTGCCAGCAGCCACCCCAGCGGAACTAGCACAGATACGCAGTATTTT
cdr3_aa: CASSHPSGTSTDTQYF

d_call: .
v_call: TRBV18
cdr3_length: 15
j_call: TRBJ2-5
clone_size: .
cdr3_nt: TGTGCCAGCTCACAAAACTCCGGGAACCAAGAGACCCAGTACTTC
cdr3_aa: CASSQNSGNQETQYF

d_call: TRBD1
v_call: TRBV30
cdr3_length: 12
j_call: TRBJ2-1
clone_size: .
cdr3_nt: TGTGCCTGGAGTGGAGGGGGCTTTGAGCAGTTCTTC
cdr3_aa: CAWSGGGFEQFF

d_call: TRBD1
v_call: TRBV5-4
cdr3_length: 16
j_call: TRBJ1-6
clone_size: .
cdr3_nt: TGTGCCAGCAGCTTGGGGACAGGGTCCTATAATTCACCCCTCCACTTT
cdr3_aa: CASSLGTGSYNSPLHF

d_call: TRBD1
v_call: TRBV4-3
cdr3_length: 14
j_call: TRBJ1-1
clone_size: .
cdr3_nt: TGCGCCAGCAGCCAAGATCGGGACAGGGGTTTGGCTTTCTTT
cdr3_aa: CASSQDRDRGLAFF

d_call: .
v_call: TRBV28
cdr3_length: 14
j_call: TRBJ2-7
clone_size: few
cdr3_nt: TGTGCCAGCAGTTACCCGGGAGCCTCCTACGAGCAGTACTTC
cdr3_aa: CASSYPGASYEQYF

d_call: TRBD2
v_call: TRBV5-4
cdr3_length: 19
j_call: TRBJ2-6
clone_size: .
cdr3_nt: TGTGCCAGCAGCTGGCCGTCTAGCGGGGGGGCCGCTGGGGCCAACGTCCTGACTTTC
cdr3_aa: CASSWPSSGGAAGANVLTF

d_call: TRBD2
v_call: TRBV5-4
cdr3_length: 15
j_call: TRBJ2-3
clone_size: .
cdr3_nt: TGTGCCAGCAGCTTGCAGCGGGGTCGCACAGATACGCAGTATTTT
cdr3_aa: CASSLQRGRTDTQYF

d_call: TRBD2
v_call: TRBV6-2/TRBV6-3
cdr3_length: 15
j_call: TRBJ2-3
clone_size: .
cdr3_nt: TGTGCCAGCAGTTCACTAGCGCCTGGCACAGATACGCAGTATTTT
cdr3_aa: CASSSLAPGTDTQYF

d_call: .
v_call: TRBV10-3
cdr3_length: 15
j_call: TRBJ2-6
clone_size: once
cdr3_nt: TGTGCCATCAGTGCGGAGGGTAGAGGGGCCAACGTCCTGACTTTC
cdr3_aa: CAISAEGRGANVLTF

d_call: TRBD1
v_call: TRBV27
cdr3_length: 14
j_call: TRBJ2-7
clone_size: few
cdr3_nt: TGTGCCAGCAGTTTTTCAGGGGGAACCTACGAGCAGTACTTC
cdr3_aa: CASSFSGGTYEQYF

d_call: .
v_call: TRBV10-3
cdr3_length: 13
j_call: TRBJ1-1
clone_size: .
cdr3_nt: TGTGCCATCAGTGTGACGGGGAGTACTGAAGCTTTCTTT
cdr3_aa: CAISVTGSTEAFF

d_call: .
v_call: TRBV6-5
cdr3_length: 14
j_call: TRBJ2-7
clone_size: .
cdr3_nt: TGTGCCAGCAGTTACTCGTGGGGGGACTACGAGCAGTACTTC
cdr3_aa: CASSYSWGDYEQYF

d_call: TRBD1
v_call: TRBV3-1/TRBV3-2
cdr3_length: 16
j_call: TRBJ2-1
clone_size: .
cdr3_nt: TGTGCCAGCAGCCAAGATCTCGGACAGGTATACAATGAGCAGTTCTTC
cdr3_aa: CASSQDLGQVYNEQFF

d_call: TRBD1
v_call: TRBV9
cdr3_length: 15
j_call: TRBJ1-5
clone_size: once
cdr3_nt: TGTGCCAGCAGCGTAGGAGGGGGCGACGATCAGCCCCAGCATTTT
cdr3_aa: CASSVGGGDDQPQHF

d_call: TRBD2
v_call: TRBV18
cdr3_length: 17
j_call: TRBJ2-3
clone_size: .
cdr3_nt: TGTGCCAGCTCACCCCCTGGACTAGCGGGGGGCACAGATACGCAGTATTTT
cdr3_aa: CASSPPGLAGGTDTQYF

d_call: .
v_call: TRBV5-5
cdr3_length: 13
j_call: TRBJ2-3
clone_size: few
cdr3_nt: TGTGCCAGCAGCTTGTTGTGGGCCGTTACGCAGTATTTT
cdr3_aa: CASSLLWAVTQYF

d_call: TRBD1
v_call: TRBV28
cdr3_length: 13
j_call: TRBJ2-4
clone_size: .
cdr3_nt: TGTGCCAGCAGTTTCCCCCACTCAGGGGACAGAAAATTC
cdr3_aa: CASSFPHSGDRKF